This T cell receptor (beta chain) originates from a study of cytomegalovirus exposure and HLA in healthy donors. This CDR3 contains 16 residues. The germline V gene encodes CDR1 MRHNA and CDR2 SNTAGT. V shed 0 bases and J shed 7 bases, with 15 bases lying between them. In the PCR, 60 Vbeta and 13 Jbeta primers were used. The method was immunoSEQ multiplex PCR; TCRdb's version includes in-frame clones alone and lacks a portion of them. This sample's clone table lists 150,000 or so clones. This receptor was taken from a middle-aged woman in good health and CMV-seropositive. This chain links TRBV6-4 with TRBJ2-2; D possibly corresponds to TRBD2 (5 bases). The sample consisted of PBMCs. CDR3 bases: TGTGCCAGCAGTGACTCGAGGAGGCGTCGACACGGGGAGCTGTTTTTT. Protein product: CASSDSRRRRHGELFF.